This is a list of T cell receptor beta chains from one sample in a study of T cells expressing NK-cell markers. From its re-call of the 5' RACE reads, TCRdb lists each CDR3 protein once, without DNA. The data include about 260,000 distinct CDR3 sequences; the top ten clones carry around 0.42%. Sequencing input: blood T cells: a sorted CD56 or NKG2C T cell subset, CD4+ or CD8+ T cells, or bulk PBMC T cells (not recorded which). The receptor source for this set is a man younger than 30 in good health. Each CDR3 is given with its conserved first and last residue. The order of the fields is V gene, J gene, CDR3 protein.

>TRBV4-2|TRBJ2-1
CASSRATSGYNEQFF
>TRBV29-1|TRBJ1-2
CSVPSTVLDGYTF
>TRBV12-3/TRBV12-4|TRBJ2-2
CASIHGQYTGELFF
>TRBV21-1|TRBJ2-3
CASSVSWATDTQYF
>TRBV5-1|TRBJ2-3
CASSLLAETDTQYF
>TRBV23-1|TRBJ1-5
CATTSPGQSWDQPQHF
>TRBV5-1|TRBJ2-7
CASSLGTGGAGYYEQYF
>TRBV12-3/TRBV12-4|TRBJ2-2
CASQRQILNTGELFF
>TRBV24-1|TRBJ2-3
CATSIGQQTRDTQYF
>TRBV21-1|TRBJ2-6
CASSKDNTPGDSGANVLTF
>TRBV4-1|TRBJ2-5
CASSRGTPEETQYF
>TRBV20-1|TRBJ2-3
CSALAGEGDTQYF
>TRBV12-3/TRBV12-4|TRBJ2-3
CASSPRLAGDTQYF
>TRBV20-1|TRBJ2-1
CSATNVGREQFF
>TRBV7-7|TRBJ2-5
CASSSIRDMLETQYF
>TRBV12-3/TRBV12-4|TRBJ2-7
CASRRDRVSYEQYF
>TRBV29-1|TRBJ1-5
CSVGTETGNQPQHF
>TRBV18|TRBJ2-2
CASSPPTGRQLTGELFF
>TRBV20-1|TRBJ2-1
CSALPGLATYEQFF
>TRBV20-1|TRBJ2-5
CSAYSRVQETQYF
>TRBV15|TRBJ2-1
CATSRGGGEDNEQFF
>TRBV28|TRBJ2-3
CASSWTSGWGDTQYF
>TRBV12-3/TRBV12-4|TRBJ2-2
CASSLTGSGGELFF
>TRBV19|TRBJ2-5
CASSSGQGARETQYF
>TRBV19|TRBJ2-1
CASSPRQRGNEQFF
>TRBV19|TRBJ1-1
CASSRGGSRETEAFF
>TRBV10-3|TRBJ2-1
CAISVGPKPGTRSYNEQFF
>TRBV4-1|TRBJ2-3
CASSQDWEGANTDTQYF
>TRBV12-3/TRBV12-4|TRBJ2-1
CASSHWTSGRVVEQFF
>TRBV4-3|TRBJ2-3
CASSQDLATRSTDTQYF
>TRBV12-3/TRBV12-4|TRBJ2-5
CASSLNYRVGETQYF
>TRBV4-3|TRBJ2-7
CASSPEDSYEQYF
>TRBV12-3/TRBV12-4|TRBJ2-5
CASSSGSSSTETQYF
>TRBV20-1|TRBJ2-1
CSAIRASGRENNEQFF
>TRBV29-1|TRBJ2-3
CSGTTSGISTDTQYF
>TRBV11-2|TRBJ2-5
CASSLDPETQYF
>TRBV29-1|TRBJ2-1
CSVGGRAKNEQFF
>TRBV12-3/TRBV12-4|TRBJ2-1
CASKGEMVHNEQFF
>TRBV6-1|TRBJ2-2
CASRPTAFTGELFF
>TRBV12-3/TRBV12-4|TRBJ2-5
CASSGLMQETQYF
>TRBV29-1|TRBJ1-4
CSARTGGADEKLFF
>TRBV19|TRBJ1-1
CASSSRPGQGNTEAFF
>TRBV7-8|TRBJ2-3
CASSLQAGGTDTQYF
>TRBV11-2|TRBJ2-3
CASSSRPRDTQYF
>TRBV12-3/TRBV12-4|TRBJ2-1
CASSKRAEGGEQFF